Below, 20 T cell receptor beta chains from the same sample are listed, as sequenced in a study of vaccination and CD4 T cells after COVID-19. The sample's treatment: roughly 11-day PBMC culture with coronavirus spike peptide pools or control peptides (ViraFEST assay). At the Johns Hopkins FTIC core, DNA taken from cultured CD4+ T cells was sequenced by way of the Oncomine TCR Beta short-read assay. Each CDR3 protein is one row after TCRdb ran MiXCR on the PCR reads. The sample records approximately 15,000 distinct CDR3 sequences, less than 50% being singletons. Their antigens are not known. Sequenced here: CD4+ T cells from blood, cultured in vitro, sampled before SARS-CoV-2 vaccination. These receptors were obtained from a human donor who had recovered from COVID-19.

This chain joins TRBV11-3 and TRBJ1-1; D unresolved. This CDR3 region has 12 residues. Trimming removed 5 bases at V and 0 bases at J, with 4 bases between. Germline CDR1 and CDR2: SGHNT and YENEEA. The CDR3 nucleotides are TGTGCCAGCAGCAGGATGAACACTGAAGCTTTCTTT. Protein: CASSRMNTEAFF.

V and J are TRBV6-1 and TRBJ1-2, with 9 bases fitting TRBD1. With V trimmed by 7 bases and J by 8 bases, 8 bases remained unmatched. The CDR3 has 13 amino acids. Germline V gives CDR1 MNHNS, CDR2 SASEGT. The CDR3 protein is CASTRDRAAGYTF. The CDR3 nucleotides are TGTGCCAGCACGAGGGACAGGGCCGCCGGCTACACCTTC.

The table lists this clonotype with a count of one. The chain combines TRBV19 with TRBJ2-2, with D possibly matching TRBD2 (6 bases). CDR1 LNHDA and CDR2 SQIVND come from the germline V gene (reference sequence). V lost 6 bases and J lost 7, with 12 bases in between. This CDR3 is 13 amino acids long. DNA for the CDR3: TGTGCCAGTAGAGGCGGGACCGGCGGGGAGCTGTTTTTT. This encodes CASRGGTGGELFF.

The V call is TRBV7-2, the J call TRBJ1-2; unclear D gene. CDR1 and CDR2 (germline): SGHTA, FQGNSA. The CDR3 has 14 residues. V lost 5 bases to trimming and J lost 7 bases, with 17 bases between them. The CDR3 loop reads CASSPEDPRRGYTF. DNA for the CDR3: TGTGCCAGCAGCCCAGAGGACCCCCGACGTGGCTACACCTTC.

The V and J genes are TRBV5-4 and TRBJ2-7, with D tentatively TRBD1 (6 bases). CDR1 is SGHNT, CDR2 YYREEE, per germline (reference sequence). Trimming took off 4 bases at V and 4 bases at J, with 15 bases between the two ends. The CDR3 covers 14 residues. The CDR3 region has the DNA TGTGCCAGCAGCCCTGGCCAGGGGCGTTACGAGCAGTACTTC. Amino acids: CASSPGQGRYEQYF.

The chain combines TRBV7-2 with TRBJ2-5; 10 bases are a match to TRBD2. The J segment lost 4 bases and the V segment lost 2 bases, leaving 7 bases of the junction unmatched. Germline values: CDR1 SGHTA, CDR2 FQGNSA. The CDR3 has 16 amino acids. CDR3 nucleotide sequence: TGTGCCAGCAGCTTAATCCCTAGCGGGAGTACAGAGACCCAGTACTTC. It is translated as CASSLIPSGSTETQYF.

This chain uses TRBV7-2 with TRBJ2-5, with TRBD1 matching 7 bases. Germline values: CDR1 SGHTA, CDR2 FQGNSA. There are 16 residues in the CDR3. With V trimmed by 5 bases and J by 0 bases, 9 bases remained unmatched. The CDR3, as DNA: TGTGCCAGCAGCCGCAACAGGGGCCAGTACCAAGAGACCCAGTACTTC. Amino acid sequence: CASSRNRGQYQETQYF.

This chain links TRBV27 with TRBJ1-2, with D unresolved. Germline values: CDR1 MNHEY, CDR2 SMNVEV (reference sequence). The CDR3 runs to 15 residues. The V end was cut by 0 bases, the J end by 5 bases, with 13 bases between. The CDR3 nucleotides are TGTGCCAGCAGTTTATCTCCCCTACCACGGTATGGCTACACCTTC. Encoded protein: CASSLSPLPRYGYTF.

This clonotype turned up a few times. The rearrangement uses TRBV28 and TRBJ1-2; 10 nucleotides align to TRBD1. V lost 4 bases to trimming and J lost 5 bases; unmatched junction nucleotides: 7. The CDR3 spans 15 residues. Per the germline V gene, CDR1 is MDHEN and CDR2 is SYDVKM. The CDR3 sequence: CASSSPGQGGYGYTF. Here the CDR3 DNA reads TGTGCCAGCAGTTCGCCCGGACAGGGGGGATATGGCTACACCTTC.

The chain links TRBV7-6 to TRBJ2-7; possibly TRBD1 or TRBD2 for D (6 bases each). The V gene's germline CDR1 is SGHVS and CDR2 FNYEAQ. V lost 2 bases and J 6 bases, leaving 14 bases between the germline ends. This CDR3 region has 14 residues. The CDR3 spells CASSLPGAPREQYF. The CDR3 DNA reads as TGTGCCAGCAGCTTACCGGGGGCCCCTCGCGAGCAGTACTTC.

This clonotype was found a few times. The rearrangement uses TRBV19 and TRBJ1-6, with D possibly TRBD1 on 6 matching bases. Germline V gene sequence: CDR1 LNHDA, CDR2 SQIVND (reference sequence). Trimming shortened V by 4 bases and J by 0 bases, and 19 bases separated the two germline ends. The CDR3 is made up of 19 amino acids. The CDR3 bases are TGTGCCAGTAGTAGAGGTTGGGGACACCTGAGCTCCTATAATTCACCCCTCCACTTT. Translating gives CASSRGWGHLSSYNSPLHF.

The genes are TRBV10-2 and TRBJ2-1, with D unresolved. The CDR3 sequence is 14 residues long. V gave up 8 bases and J gave up 7 bases, with 18 bases separating them. Germline CDR1 reads WSHSY; CDR2 reads SAAADI. CDR3: CASREWPSSNEQFF. CDR3 coding DNA: TGCGCCAGCCGCGAATGGCCCTCGTCGAATGAGCAGTTCTTC.

This CDR3 is CASSTGGLQPYEQYF. CDR3 DNA sequence: TGTGCCAGTAGTACCGGTGGACTACAACCCTACGAGCAGTACTTC. The chain uses TRBV11-3 and TRBJ2-7, with D perhaps matching TRBD2 (6 bases). Germline V gives CDR1 SGHNT, CDR2 YENEEA. CDR3 length: 15 residues. Trimming took 9 bases from V and 2 from J, leaving 20 bases between them.

V and J are TRBV12-3 or TRBV12-4 and TRBJ2-5, with 8 bases lining up with TRBD2. After removal of 6 bases from V and 4 bases from J, the junction contained 13 bases not matched to a gene. This CDR3 region has 16 residues. The chain's CDR3 is CASRGVAGGYPETQYF. DNA for the CDR3: TGTGCCAGCAGGGGGGTGGCGGGGGGATATCCAGAGACCCAGTACTTC.

V usage is TRBV28 and J usage is TRBJ1-6; D gene uncertain. The CDR3 is 17 residues long. Germline V CDR1 and CDR2: MDHEN, SYDVKM. Trimming took off 5 bases at V and 3 bases at J, with 17 bases between the two ends. The CDR3 nucleotides read TGTGCCAGCAGTCCCCCCTCCGGCAGGAACTATAATTCACCCCTCCACTTT. Translation: CASSPPSGRNYNSPLHF.

The chain combines TRBV11-3 with TRBJ2-5, with TRBD1 as a possible D gene (5 bases). Germline CDR1 and CDR2: SGHNT and YENEEA. The CDR3 has 17 residues. V was cut by 5 bases and J by 4 bases, with 23 bases left in between. CDR3 amino acids: CASSEQTNGALIETQYF. DNA for the CDR3: TGTGCCAGCAGCGAACAAACCAATGGGGCGTTGATAGAGACCCAGTACTTC.

This chain links TRBV28 with TRBJ1-5, with no clear D. The CDR3 runs 15 residues. In germline, CDR1 is MDHEN, CDR2 SYDVKM. V lost 3 bases and J 0 bases, leaving 9 bases between the germline ends. CDR3 protein: CASSFTGNSNQPQHF. The CDR3 coding sequence is TGTGCCAGCAGTTTTACGGGAAATAGCAATCAGCCCCAGCATTTT. The full variable domain, with the rest looked up from reference TRBV28 and TRBJ1-5, is DVKVTQSSRYLVKRTGEKVFLECVQDMDHENMFWYRQDPGLGLRLIYFSYDVKMKEKGDIPEGYSVSREKKERFSLILESASTNQTSMYLCASSFTGNSNQPQHFGDGTRLSIL.

The V gene is TRBV19, the J gene TRBJ2-2, with 14 positions matching TRBD2. V shed 5 bases and J 0 bases; nucleotides not matched to a gene: 2. Germline-derived CDR1 and CDR2 are LNHDA and SQIVND (reference sequence). This CDR3 region has 17 residues. The CDR3 nucleotides are TGTGCCAGTAGTCTGGGACTAGCGGGAGCGAACACCGGGGAGCTGTTTTTT. It codes for CASSLGLAGANTGELFF.

The sample holds a few counts of this clonotype. CDR3 sequence: CSAREGNTEAFF. The CDR3 DNA follows: TGCAGTGCTAGAGAAGGGAACACTGAAGCTTTCTTT. The V and J genes are TRBV20-1 and TRBJ1-1; no definite D call. V lost 0 bases and J 1 base, leaving 3 bases between the germline ends. The V gene's germline CDR1 is DFQATT and CDR2 SNEGSKA (reference sequence). The CDR3 is made up of 12 amino acids.

Within the sample, this clonotype is medium-sized. The chain links TRBV24-1 to TRBJ1-6; D is unresolved. The V gene lost 6 bases and the J gene lost 7 bases, with 15 bases spanning the gap. The CDR3 has 15 residues. Germline V gene lookup returns CDR1 KGHDR and CDR2 SFDVKD. The CDR3 spells CATSRVYVSNSPLHF. The CDR3 region has the DNA TGTGCCACCAGTAGGGTATACGTGAGCAATTCACCCCTCCACTTT.